This T cell receptor (beta chain) was recovered during a study of T cells expressing NK-cell markers. Looking at the study overall: CD3+CD56+NKG2C+, CD3+CD56+NKG2C- and CD3+CD56-NKG2C+ T cells, once sorted, supplied the TCR beta repertoires. Seropositivity for HCMV was found in seven of the eight sequenced donors, with one seronegative. Study-wide findings and caveats: NKG2C+ dominant clonotypes from 5 or 6 donors made up roughly 1.0-8% of CD8+ T cells.

CDR3 length equals 19 residues. TCRdb reworked the 5' RACE reads into one entry per CDR3 protein, no DNA. The table lists 440,000 or so distinct CDR3 sequences, with under 7.5% in the top ten. Regarding this clonotype: Its antigen is as yet unknown.

J is TRBJ2-7 and V is TRBV21-1; absent DNA, TCRdb's TRBD2 call cannot be checked. TRBV21-1 is flagged as a pseudogene. The sequencing input was blood T cells: a sorted CD56 or NKG2C T cell subset, CD4+ or CD8+ T cells, or bulk PBMC T cells (not recorded which). The source is a woman between 18 and 70 years old in good health. CDR3 protein: CASSTRGPLIAGPSYEQYF.